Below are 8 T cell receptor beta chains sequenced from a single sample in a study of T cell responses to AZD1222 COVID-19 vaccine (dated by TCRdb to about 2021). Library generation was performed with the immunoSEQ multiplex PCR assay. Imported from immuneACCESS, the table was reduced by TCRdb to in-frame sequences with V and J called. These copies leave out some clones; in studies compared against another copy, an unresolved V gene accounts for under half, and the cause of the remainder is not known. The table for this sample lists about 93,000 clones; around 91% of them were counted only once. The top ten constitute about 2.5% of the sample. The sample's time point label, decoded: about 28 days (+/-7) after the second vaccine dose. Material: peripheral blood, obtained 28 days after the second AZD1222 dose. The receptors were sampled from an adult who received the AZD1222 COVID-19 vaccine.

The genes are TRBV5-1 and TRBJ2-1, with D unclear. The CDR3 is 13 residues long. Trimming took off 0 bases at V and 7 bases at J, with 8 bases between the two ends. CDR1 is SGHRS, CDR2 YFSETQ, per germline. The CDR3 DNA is TGCGCCAGCAGCTTGGCCGTGGGGAATGAGCAGTTCTTC. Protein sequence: CASSLAVGNEQFF.

CDR3 sequence reads: CASTRLAGRNTDTQYF. In DNA, the CDR3 is TGTGCCAGCACCCGCCTAGCGGGGAGGAACACAGATACGCAGTATTTT. V usage is TRBV5-4 and J usage is TRBJ2-3; TRBD2 matches at 9 bases. This CDR3 has 16 amino acids. The V segment lost 6 bases and the J segment 2 bases; nucleotides outside the gene matches: 10. Germline assignment: CDR1 SGHNT and CDR2 YYREEE (reference sequence). Full variable domain (outside the CDR3, taken from reference TRBV5-4 and TRBJ2-3): ETGVTQSPTHLIKTRGQQVTLRCSSQSGHNTVSWYQQALGQGPQFIFQYYREEENGRGNFPPRFSGLQFPNYSSELNVNALELDDSALYLCASTRLAGRNTDTQYFGPGTRLTVL.

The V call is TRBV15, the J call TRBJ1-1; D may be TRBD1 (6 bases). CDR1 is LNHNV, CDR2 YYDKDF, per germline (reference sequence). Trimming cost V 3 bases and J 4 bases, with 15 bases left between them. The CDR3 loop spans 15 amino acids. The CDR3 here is CATSSDSRGATEAFF. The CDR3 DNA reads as TGTGCCACCAGCAGCGATAGCCGGGGGGCCACTGAAGCTTTCTTT.

This chain's CDR3 is CASSLDRGDSEAFF. CDR3 coding DNA: TGTGCCAGCTCCCTGGACAGGGGAGATAGTGAAGCTTTCTTT. This rearrangement joins TRBV18 to TRBJ1-1; 9 nucleotides agree with TRBD1. Germline CDR1 KGHSH, CDR2 LQKENI. The CDR3 covers 14 residues. V was clipped by 6 bases and J by 7 bases; unmatched bases: 9.

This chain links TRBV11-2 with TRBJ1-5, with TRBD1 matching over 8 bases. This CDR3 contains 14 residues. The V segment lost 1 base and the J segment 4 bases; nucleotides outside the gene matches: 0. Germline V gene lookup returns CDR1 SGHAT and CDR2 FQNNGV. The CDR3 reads CASSLGQGNQPQHF. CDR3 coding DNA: TGTGCCAGCAGCTTAGGACAGGGGAATCAGCCCCAGCATTTT.

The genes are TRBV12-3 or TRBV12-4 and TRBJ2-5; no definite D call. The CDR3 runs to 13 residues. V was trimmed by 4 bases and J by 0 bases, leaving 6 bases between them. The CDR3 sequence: CASSSTNQETQYF. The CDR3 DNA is TGTGCCAGCAGTTCAACGAACCAAGAGACCCAGTACTTC.

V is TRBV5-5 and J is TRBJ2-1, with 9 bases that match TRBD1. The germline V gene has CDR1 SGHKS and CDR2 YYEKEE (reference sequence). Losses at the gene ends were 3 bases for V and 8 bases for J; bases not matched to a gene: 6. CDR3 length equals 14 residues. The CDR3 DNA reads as TGTGCCAGCAGCTCCCGGGACAGGGATTATGAGCAGTTCTTC. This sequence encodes CASSSRDRDYEQFF.

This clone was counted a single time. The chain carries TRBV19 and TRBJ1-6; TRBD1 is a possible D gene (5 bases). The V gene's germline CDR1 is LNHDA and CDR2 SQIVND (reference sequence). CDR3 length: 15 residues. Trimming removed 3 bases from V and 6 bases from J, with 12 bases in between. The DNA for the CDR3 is TGTGCCAGTAGTATTTATGAGGGACCTAATTCACCCCTCCACTTT. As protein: CASSIYEGPNSPLHF.